Listed below are T cell receptor beta chains from one sample, sequenced in a study of blood T cell repertoires in COVID-19. Libraries were prepared by immunoSEQ multiplex PCR; TCRdb keeps only in-frame clonotypes and omits some of them. The table shows about 220,000 clones, with roughly 84% occurring only once. Sequenced sample: peripheral blood. The receptors here all came from a man aged 40-49 years who had recovered from COVID-19. Each CDR3 is given with its conserved first and last residue. The D gene is left open where the match is weak. Not all rows give a size; the values are once, few, many and, for expanded clones, a class.

D	V	J	length	size	CDR3	DNA
TRBD1	TRBV4-3	TRBJ2-7	14	.	CASSPGTGTYEQYF	TGCGCCAGCAGCCCTGGGACAGGGACATACGAGCAGTACTTC
.	TRBV5-4	TRBJ2-7	12	.	CASSLGTYEQYF	TGTGCCAGCAGCTTGGGTACCTACGAGCAGTACTTC
TRBD1	TRBV2	TRBJ1-3	14	.	CAIDRDSSGNTIYF	TGTGCCATCGACCGGGACAGCTCTGGAAACACCATATATTTT
.	TRBV5-1	TRBJ2-3	16	once	CASSLDPGTSTDTQYF	TGCGCCAGCAGCTTGGATCCGGGAACTAGCACAGATACGCAGTATTTT
TRBD1	TRBV7-2	TRBJ2-7	16	.	CASSLEMGQSSYEQYF	TGTGCCAGCAGCTTAGAAATGGGACAGTCCTCCTACGAGCAGTACTTC
TRBD2	TRBV5-1	TRBJ2-3	18	.	CASSLGVAGGLGIDTQYF	TGCGCCAGCAGCTTGGGGGTAGCGGGGGGCCTAGGTATAGATACGCAGTATTTT
TRBD2	TRBV6-5	TRBJ2-3	14	once	CASTLSGPLDTQYF	TGTGCCAGCACCCTTAGCGGGCCACTAGATACGCAGTATTTT
TRBD2	TRBV4-3	TRBJ2-3	16	.	CASSQALAGGTDTQYF	TGCGCCAGCAGCCAAGCCCTAGCGGGGGGCACAGATACGCAGTATTTT
TRBD2	TRBV3-1/TRBV3-2	TRBJ2-7	13	once	CASSRLAGDEQYF	TGTGCCAGCAGCCGACTAGCGGGAGACGAGCAGTACTTC
TRBD1	TRBV5-1	TRBJ1-2	14	once	CASSLVQGAPGYTF	TGCGCCAGCAGCTTGGTACAGGGGGCGCCTGGCTACACCTTC
TRBD1	TRBV7-9	TRBJ1-6	14	few	CASSRQGADSPLHF	TGTGCCAGCAGCCGACAGGGGGCTGATTCACCCCTCCACTTT
.	TRBV7-9	TRBJ1-4	14	.	CASSLRQGGEKLFF	TGTGCCAGCAGCTTGCGGCAGGGAGGGGAAAAACTGTTTTTT
TRBD1	TRBV19	TRBJ2-7	17	.	CASSPRWGTGVSYEQYF	TGTGCCAGTAGTCCCAGGTGGGGGACAGGGGTCTCCTACGAGCAGTACTTC
.	TRBV2	TRBJ2-5	15	.	CASTRLGGFQETQYF	TGTGCCAGCACGAGGTTGGGGGGATTTCAAGAGACCCAGTACTTC
TRBD1	TRBV15	TRBJ2-7	14	few	CATSMRQGAYEQYF	TGTGCCACCAGCATGAGACAGGGCGCCTACGAGCAGTACTTC
TRBD1	TRBV7-8	TRBJ2-3	15	.	CASSQRGPSTDTQYF	TGTGCCAGCAGTCAAAGGGGGCCTAGCACAGATACGCAGTATTTT
TRBD2	TRBV4-3	TRBJ2-1	16	.	CASSLSGGRYYNEQFF	TGCGCCAGCAGCCTGTCGGGCGGGAGGTATTACAATGAGCAGTTCTTC
.	TRBV19	TRBJ2-3	13	.	CASSIGGSDTQYF	TGTGCCAGTAGTATTGGAGGGTCAGATACGCAGTATTTT
.	TRBV7-9	TRBJ1-2	14	.	CASERTVLGYGYTF	TGTGCCAGCGAGAGGACAGTGCTAGGTTATGGCTACACCTTC
TRBD1	TRBV5-1	TRBJ2-2	19	.	CASSLWGSGTGGNTGELFF	TGCGCCAGCAGCTTGTGGGGTTCCGGGACAGGGGGGAACACCGGGGAGCTGTTTTTT
.	TRBV30	TRBJ1-2	14	.	CAWSVRTNSYGYTF	TGTGCCTGGAGTGTACGGACTAATTCCTATGGCTACACCTTC
.	TRBV30	TRBJ2-7	15	.	CAWSGVMAGPYEQYF	TGTGCCTGGAGTGGGGTAATGGCGGGACCCTACGAGCAGTACTTC
.	TRBV5-1	TRBJ2-1	11	.	CASSREYEQFF	TGCGCCAGCAGCAGGGAGTATGAGCAGTTCTTC
.	TRBV19	TRBJ2-1	17	.	CASSPRGGRSSYNEQFF	TGTGCCAGTAGTCCGCGAGGAGGTCGAAGCTCCTACAATGAGCAGTTCTTC
TRBD1	TRBV6-5	TRBJ2-7	15	.	CASSWGGTGSYEQYF	TGTGCCAGCAGTTGGGGAGGGACAGGGTCCTACGAGCAGTACTTC
.	TRBV3-1/TRBV3-2	TRBJ1-4	11	.	CASSHTGVQVF	TGTGCCAGCAGCCACACAGGAGTTCAGGTTTTT
.	TRBV18	TRBJ1-4	14	.	CASSPIQGREKLFF	TGTGCCAGCTCACCAATTCAGGGCCGAGAAAAACTGTTTTTT
.	TRBV2	TRBJ1-2	15	.	CASSVDSAGEYGYTF	TGTGCCAGCAGTGTGGACAGTGCGGGCGAATATGGCTACACCTTC
TRBD1	TRBV3-1/TRBV3-2	TRBJ1-5	14	.	CASSLRGSNQPQHF	TGTGCCAGCAGCCTCAGGGGGAGCAATCAGCCCCAGCATTTT
.	TRBV9	TRBJ1-1	13	.	CASSVGGDTKDFF	TGTGCCAGCAGCGTGGGAGGGGATACGAAGGATTTCTTT
TRBD1	TRBV30	TRBJ2-5	16	.	CAWSPGQGTKKETQYF	TGTGCCTGGAGCCCTGGACAGGGGACAAAGAAAGAGACCCAGTACTTC
.	TRBV12-3/TRBV12-4	TRBJ2-5	12	.	CASRGWLETQYF	TGTGCCAGCAGGGGCTGGCTGGAGACCCAGTACTTC
TRBD2	TRBV7-2	TRBJ2-7	16	few	CASSARLAGGGGPQYF	TGTGCCAGCAGCGCTCGACTAGCGGGAGGGGGGGGACCTCAGTACTTC
.	TRBV4-1	TRBJ1-1	15	.	CASRVSYSMNTEAFF	TGCGCCAGCAGGGTTAGTTACAGCATGAACACTGAAGCTTTCTTT
.	TRBV10-3	TRBJ2-2	14	.	CAISAYLAPGELFF	TGTGCCATCAGTGCGTACCTTGCGCCCGGGGAGCTGTTTTTT
.	TRBV13	TRBJ2-7	16	.	CASSLWGHQTSYEQYF	TGTGCCAGCAGCTTATGGGGCCATCAAACTTCCTACGAGCAGTACTTC
TRBD1	TRBV10-3	TRBJ1-3	15	.	CASKPGQDLGNTIYF	TGTGCCAGCAAACCGGGACAGGACTTAGGAAACACCATATATTTT
.	TRBV4-1	TRBJ1-4	14	.	CASSQEGQAMKLFF	TGCGCCAGCAGCCAAGAGGGGCAGGCAATGAAACTGTTTTTT
TRBD1	TRBV7-6	TRBJ1-1	14	.	CASSLGQGNTEAFF	TGTGCCAGCAGCCTCGGACAGGGGAACACTGAAGCTTTCTTT
TRBD2	TRBV7-2	TRBJ2-7	18	.	CASSLAFGTSGGTYEQYF	TGTGCCAGCAGCTTAGCGTTTGGGACTAGCGGGGGGACCTACGAGCAGTACTTC
TRBD2	TRBV5-4	TRBJ2-7	15	.	CASSPSGGGSYEQYF	TGTGCCAGCAGCCCCTCGGGGGGGGGCTCCTACGAGCAGTACTTC
.	TRBV18	TRBJ2-7	13	.	CASSPQARDEQYF	TGTGCCAGCTCACCACAGGCTAGAGACGAGCAGTACTTC
.	TRBV9	TRBJ1-6	12	.	CASSRSDSPLHF	TGTGCCAGCAGCAGGAGTGATTCACCCCTCCACTTT
.	TRBV10-1	TRBJ2-3	11	.	CASSHTDTQYF	TGCGCCAGCAGTCACACAGATACGCAGTATTTT
.	TRBV15	TRBJ2-5	19	.	CATSRDIIWGPENGETQYF	TGTGCCACCAGCAGAGATATAATATGGGGGCCAGAAAACGGAGAGACCCAGTACTTC
.	TRBV19	TRBJ1-6	14	.	CASSMPGSDSPLHF	TGTGCCAGTAGTATGCCAGGGTCGGATTCACCCCTCCACTTT
.	TRBV7-6	TRBJ2-2	13	.	CASSQTVTGELFF	TGTGCCAGCAGCCAGACAGTTACCGGGGAGCTGTTTTTT
TRBD1	TRBV5-1	TRBJ2-7	15	.	CASSLVQGAGYEQYF	TGCGCCAGCAGCTTGGTACAGGGGGCGGGGTACGAGCAGTACTTC
TRBD1	TRBV18	TRBJ1-1	14	.	CASSPMGTGTEAFF	TGTGCCAGCTCACCAATGGGGACAGGCACTGAAGCTTTCTTT
.	TRBV4-1	TRBJ2-1	16	.	CASSQGGVGLADEQFF	TGCGCCAGCAGCCAAGGGGGGGTAGGCCTCGCGGATGAGCAGTTCTTC
TRBD2	TRBV11-3	TRBJ2-1	11	.	CASSTGGEQFF	TGTGCCAGCAGCACGGGGGGTGAGCAGTTCTTC
TRBD1	TRBV10-3	TRBJ1-1	15	.	CAISDRDRGSTEAFF	TGTGCCATCAGTGACCGGGACAGGGGGAGCACTGAAGCTTTCTTT
TRBD2	TRBV15	TRBJ2-1	19	.	CATSSVAGGPGPSYNEQFF	TGTGCCACCAGCAGTGTAGCGGGGGGTCCAGGTCCTTCCTACAATGAGCAGTTCTTC
TRBD2	TRBV11-2	TRBJ2-3	16	.	CASSLLRRGGTDTQYF	TGTGCCAGCAGCTTATTGCGGCGGGGGGGCACAGATACGCAGTATTTT